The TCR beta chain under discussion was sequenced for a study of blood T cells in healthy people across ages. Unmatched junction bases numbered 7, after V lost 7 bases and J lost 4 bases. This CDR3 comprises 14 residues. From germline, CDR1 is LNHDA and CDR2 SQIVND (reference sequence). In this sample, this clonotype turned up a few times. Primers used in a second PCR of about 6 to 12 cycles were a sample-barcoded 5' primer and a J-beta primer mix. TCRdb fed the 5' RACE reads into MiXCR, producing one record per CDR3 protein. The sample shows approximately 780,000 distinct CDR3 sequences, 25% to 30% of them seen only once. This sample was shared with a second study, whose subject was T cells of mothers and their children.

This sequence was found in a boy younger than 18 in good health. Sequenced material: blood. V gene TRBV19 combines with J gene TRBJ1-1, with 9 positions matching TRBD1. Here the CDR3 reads CASTVTGGATEAFF. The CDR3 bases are TGTGCCAGTACTGTGACAGGGGGTGCCACTGAAGCTTTCTTT.